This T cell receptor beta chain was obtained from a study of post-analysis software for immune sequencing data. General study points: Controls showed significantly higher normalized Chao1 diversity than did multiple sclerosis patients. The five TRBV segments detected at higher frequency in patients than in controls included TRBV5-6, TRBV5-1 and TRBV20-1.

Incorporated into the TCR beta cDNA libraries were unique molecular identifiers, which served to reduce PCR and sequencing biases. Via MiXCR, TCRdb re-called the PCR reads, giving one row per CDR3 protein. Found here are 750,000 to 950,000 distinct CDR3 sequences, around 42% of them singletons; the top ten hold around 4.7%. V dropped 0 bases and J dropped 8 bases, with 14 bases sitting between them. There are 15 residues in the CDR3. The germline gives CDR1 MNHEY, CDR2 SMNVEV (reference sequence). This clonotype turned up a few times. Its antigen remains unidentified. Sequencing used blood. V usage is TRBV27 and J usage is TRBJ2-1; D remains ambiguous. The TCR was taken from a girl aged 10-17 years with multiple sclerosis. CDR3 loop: CASSLSWVARDEQFF. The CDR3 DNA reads TGTGCCAGCAGTTTATCGTGGGTAGCTCGCGATGAGCAGTTCTTC.